This T cell receptor (beta chain) derives from a study of blood T cell repertoires in COVID-19. The overall study: The cDNA or gDNA used as material had been derived from T cells, B-cell-depleted T cells, or PBMCs.

The germline V gene encodes CDR1 SGDLS and CDR2 YYNGEE. J was trimmed by 0 bases and V by 2 bases; bases with no gene match: 5. The CDR3 runs 16 residues. Original analysis: Counts of nucleated cells, estimated from reference gene primer amplification, were obtained. The repertoire was sequenced with immunoSEQ multiplex PCR; TCRdb's copy has only in-frame clones and lacks some. The V and J calls and clone size are taken from that table; D and trimming were inferred from the DNA. This sample carries around 160,000 clones, 93% of them seen once, and the ten largest clones take about 2%. Source material: peripheral blood. This clonotype was obtained from a woman aged 55-70 years with COVID-19, enrolled during active disease. V usage is TRBV9 and J usage is TRBJ1-5, with 7 bases matching TRBD1. The CDR3 region has the DNA TGTGCCAGCAGCGTCCGACGACAGGGTAGCAATCAGCCCCAGCATTTT. Translating it yields CASSVRRQGSNQPQHF.